Presented here are 5 T cell receptor beta chains from one specimen sequenced in a study of T cells after yellow fever vaccination. TCRdb redid the calling of the 5' RACE reads with MiXCR, one entry per CDR3 protein. The table records around 160,000 distinct CDR3 sequences, approximately 6.8% of them present only once. The material sequenced was CD4+ T cells sorted from PBMCs, taken more than 4 days after the first yellow fever vaccination. The receptors come from a man between 18 and 29 years old who received the YFV17D yellow fever vaccine.

The genes are TRBV3-1 and TRBJ1-1; 8 bases map to TRBD1. The CDR3 has 15 residues. Losses at the gene ends were 2 bases for V and 1 base for J; bases not matched to a gene: 3. Germline assignment: CDR1 LGHDT and CDR2 YNNKEL (reference sequence). DNA for the CDR3: TGTGCCAGCAGCCAAAGAGACAGGGGGAACACTGAAGCTTTCTTT. Residues: CASSQRDRGNTEAFF.

This clonotype was seen ten or more times. The J gene is TRBJ2-1, the V gene TRBV6-2 or TRBV6-3; 8 bases line up with TRBD1. The length of the CDR3 is 16 residues. Germline CDR1 MNHEY, CDR2 SVGEGT. V lost 6 bases to trimming and J lost 3 bases; unmatched junction nucleotides: 10. The CDR3 sequence: CASSKITGGSYNEQFF. CDR3 bases: TGTGCCAGCAGCAAAATAACAGGGGGGAGCTACAATGAGCAGTTCTTC.

This clonotype showed up many times. V usage is TRBV5-1 and J usage is TRBJ1-1; maybe TRBD1 (5 bases). Looked up from germline, CDR1 is SGHRS and CDR2 is YFSETQ. Trimming removed 0 bases at V and 7 bases at J, with 13 bases between. This CDR3 has 14 residues. This CDR3 is CASSLEGDRLEAFF. CDR3 in DNA: TGCGCCAGCAGCTTGGAGGGTGACAGACTTGAAGCTTTCTTT.

This clonotype showed up many times. The chain couples TRBV28 to TRBJ1-4, with a possible D match to TRBD1 (5 bases). V was trimmed by 4 bases and J by 0 bases, leaving 6 bases between them. CDR1 MDHEN and CDR2 SYDVKM come from the germline V gene. The CDR3 extends over 14 amino acids. CDR3 loop: CASSYRSTNEKLFF. In nucleotides, the CDR3 is TGTGCCAGCAGTTACAGGTCAACTAATGAAAAACTGTTTTTT.

This clonotype has a count of ten or more. The CDR3 nucleotides read TGTGCCAGCAATATAAAAGCCAAAAACATTCAGTACTTC. Protein: CASNIKAKNIQYF. The chain combines TRBV28 with TRBJ2-4; no clear D gene. This CDR3 comprises 13 residues. Germline loops: CDR1 MDHEN, CDR2 SYDVKM. The V and J ends lost 7 bases and 0 bases respectively, with 7 bases between them.